What follows describes a single T cell receptor beta chain. The data were obtained in a study of shared T cell receptors in the human thymus. Here immunoSEQ multiplex PCR was the method, and the copy in TCRdb shows in-frame clones only, minus some. The sample consists of 450,000 to 650,000 clones, approximately 80% of them appearing once. In addition, the sample was reused for a study of human thymus T cells. From that second work: Infants served as donors; they were healthy and Finnish and were having corrective surgery for congenital heart defects. Thymic samples were excised during corrective heart operations. Thymic as well as blood repertoires seemed to favor certain V and J genes unevenly. Thymic repertoires from unrelated individuals overlapped highly, related research reported.

The sequencing input was thymocytes. This clonotype was sampled from a boy under two years old with a congenital heart defect.

DNA of the CDR3: TGTGCCACCCGGCCGGGGGTGTGCAATCAGCCCCAGCATTTT. As protein: CATRPGVCNQPQHF. The chain has TRBV28 and TRBJ1-5; maybe TRBD1 (5 bases). This CDR3 region has 14 residues. The germline gives CDR1 MDHEN, CDR2 SYDVKM. V dropped 10 bases and J dropped 2 bases, with 15 bases sitting between them.